The entry below describes one T cell receptor (beta chain). What it binds is unknown. Measured with immunoSEQ multiplex PCR; TCRdb has only the in-frame clones, and not every one. This table holds 55,000 to 80,000 clones, under 90% found once. CDR3 size: 14 residues. V dropped 5 bases and J dropped 8 bases, with 15 bases sitting between them. Germline loops: CDR1 MGHDK, CDR2 SYGVNS. At cycle 4 day 1, cycle 7 day 1, and baseline, blood was sampled. This sample was taken from a study of OX40 agonist ivuxolimab in advanced cancers. Study-level findings and limits: Relative to CD4+, CD8+ T cells held more expanded clones on average.

This chain connects TRBV25-1 to TRBJ1-4; D not certain. Sequenced material: CD4+ or CD8+ T cells sorted from blood, taken in a trial of the OX40 agonist ivuxolimab. The sequence came from an adult with an advanced solid tumor such as melanoma, head and neck, liver or kidney cancer. CDR3 sequence reads: CASSTGQVGEKLFF. The CDR3 DNA reads TGTGCCAGCAGTACTGGGCAGGTAGGGGAAAAACTGTTTTTT.